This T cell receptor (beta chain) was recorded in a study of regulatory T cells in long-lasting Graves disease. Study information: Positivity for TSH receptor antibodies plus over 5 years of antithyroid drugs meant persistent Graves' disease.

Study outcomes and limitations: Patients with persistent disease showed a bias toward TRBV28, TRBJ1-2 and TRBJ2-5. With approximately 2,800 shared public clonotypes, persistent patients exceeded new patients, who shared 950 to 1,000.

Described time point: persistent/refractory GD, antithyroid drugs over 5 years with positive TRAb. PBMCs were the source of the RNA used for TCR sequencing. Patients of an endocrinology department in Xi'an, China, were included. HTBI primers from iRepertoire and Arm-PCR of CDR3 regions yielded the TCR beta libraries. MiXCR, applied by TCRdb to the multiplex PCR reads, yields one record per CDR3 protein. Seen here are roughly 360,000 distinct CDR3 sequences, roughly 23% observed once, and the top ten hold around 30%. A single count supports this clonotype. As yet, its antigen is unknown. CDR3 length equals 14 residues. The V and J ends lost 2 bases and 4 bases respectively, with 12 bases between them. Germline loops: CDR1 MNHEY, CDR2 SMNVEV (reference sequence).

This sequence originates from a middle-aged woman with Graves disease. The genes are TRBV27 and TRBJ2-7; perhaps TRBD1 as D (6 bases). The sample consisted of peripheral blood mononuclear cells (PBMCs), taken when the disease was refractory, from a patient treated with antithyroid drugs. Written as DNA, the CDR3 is TGTGCCAGCAGTTTACGGGCAGGGGTGTACGAGCAGTACTTC. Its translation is CASSLRAGVYEQYF.